This TCR beta chain was obtained from a study of control samples from healthy donors and cancer patients. The CDR3 length is 16 residues. Germline V gene lookup returns CDR1 MDHEN and CDR2 SYDVKM. The germline V and J ends were trimmed by 6 bases and 1 base, with 16 bases remaining between them. Measured with immunoSEQ multiplex PCR; TCRdb has only the in-frame clones, and not every one. Of some 200,000 clones detected, roughly 94% appear once; the ten largest clones hold more than 1.3%. The chain employs TRBV28 and TRBJ1-5; no definite D call. Sample: blood. This TCR was sampled from a man between 45 and 60 years old in good health. CDR3: CASSPLGPFSNQPQHF. CDR3 DNA sequence: TGTGCCAGCAGCCCCCTTGGGCCTTTCAGCAATCAGCCCCAGCATTTT.